The T cell receptor beta chain under discussion was sequenced for a study of T-cell reconstitution after alpha-beta-depleted transplantation in children. This clonotype occurred a few times. The antigen remains unidentified. TCRbeta library preparation incorporated unique molecular identifiers. From the PCR reads, TCRdb called clonotypes with MiXCR, one entry per CDR3 protein. The sample yields hundreds of thousands of distinct CDR3 sequences, 23% seen once. Study-level points and caveats: Surviving recipient T cells and thymic progenitors accounted for the high day-60 TCRbeta diversity observed in some patients. Reportedly, alpha-beta T cells present about two months post-transplant originated from several hundred expanded clones of graft origin. Among T cells one year after transplant, newly produced cells accounted for most counts and diversity.

The source of this sequence is a boy under three years old who had a stem cell transplant for acute myeloid leukemia, so the T cells may come from the graft donor. The sequenced sample was PBMCs, mostly from graft donor cells, obtained 360 days after TCRalphabeta/CD19-depleted stem cell transplant.

CDR3 sequence (DNA): TGCGCCAGCAGCCCCGGACTAGTAGGGGGTGGGGAGCAGTTCTTC. This codes for CASSPGLVGGGEQFF. The J gene is TRBJ2-1, the V gene TRBV5-1; D is possibly TRBD2 (7 bases). Germline loops: CDR1 SGHRS, CDR2 YFSETQ. This CDR3 spans 15 amino acids. V lost 4 bases, J lost 10 bases, and 21 bases lay in between.